These 22 T cell receptor beta chains were sequenced from one sample in a study of T cell responses to AZD1222 COVID-19 vaccine. Using immunoSEQ multiplex PCR, the repertoire was profiled, and TCRdb retains in-frame clones only, with some absent. The sample includes tens of thousands of clones, about 87% of them seen just once. Here the sequenced sample was peripheral blood, taken on day 0 of AZD1222 vaccination. The receptor source for this set is an adult in good health.

The rearrangement links TRBV4-2 to TRBJ1-1, with a weak D call TRBD1 (5 bases). CDR3 size: 13 residues. Germline V gives CDR1 LGHNA, CDR2 YNFKEQ. V shed 4 bases and J shed 5 bases, with 11 bases lying between them. For the CDR3, the DNA is TGTGCCAGCAGCCGGAGGGGTATGACTGAAGCTTTCTTT. Translated, it gives CASSRRGMTEAFF.

The chain recombines TRBV6-5 with TRBJ1-2; no clear D gene. Between the trimmed V and J ends, which lost 5 bases and 0 bases, there was a span of 13 bases. Germline values: CDR1 MNHEY, CDR2 SVGAGI. The CDR3 is 15 residues long. CDR3 protein: CASSQYPVPNYGYTF. CDR3 nucleotide sequence: TGTGCCAGCAGTCAATACCCGGTCCCTAACTATGGCTACACCTTC.

The rearrangement joins TRBV3-1 (or the pseudogene TRBV3-2) to TRBJ1-6; D is unclear. The CDR3 has 14 amino acids. Trimming pared 1 base from V and 7 bases from J, leaving 8 bases between. Germline loops: CDR1 LGHDT, CDR2 YNNKEL (reference sequence). CDR3 coding DNA: TGTGCCAGCAGCCAAGGGACCTCGAATTCACCCCTCCACTTT. Translation: CASSQGTSNSPLHF.

This chain links TRBV11-2 with TRBJ1-6; D is possibly TRBD1 (5 bases). Trimming shortened V by 3 bases and J by 2 bases, and 8 bases separated the two germline ends. Germline assignment: CDR1 SGHAT and CDR2 FQNNGV. The length of the CDR3 is 15 residues. CDR3 residues: CASSFGGTYNSPLHF. The CDR3 DNA sequence: TGTGCCAGCAGCTTCGGGGGAACCTATAATTCACCCCTCCACTTT.

The chain uses TRBV30 and TRBJ1-1; 8 nucleotides align to TRBD1. The CDR3 totals 15 residues. From germline, CDR1 is GTSNPN and CDR2 SVGIG (reference sequence). V lost 3 bases to trimming and J lost 1 base; unmatched junction nucleotides: 7. The DNA for the CDR3 is TGTGCCTGGAGCCCCCAGGGGACAGGGAACACTGAAGCTTTCTTT. Translating it yields CAWSPQGTGNTEAFF.

This clone was counted between two and nine times. This sequence joins TRBV11-3 and TRBJ2-7; D possibly corresponds to TRBD1 (6 bases). CDR1 and CDR2 (germline): SGHNT, YENEEA. Trimming shortened V by 5 bases and J by 2 bases, and 16 bases separated the two germline ends. This CDR3 is 15 amino acids long. CDR3 coding DNA: TGTGCCAGCAGCCAGCTTAGGGGGTCACCCTACGAGCAGTACTTC. Translating it yields CASSQLRGSPYEQYF.

The chain couples TRBV21-1 to TRBJ1-2; the table's D call TRBD1 went unverified against the DNA. TRBV21-1 is an annotated pseudogene. This CDR3 has 17 residues. CDR3 DNA sequence: TGTGCCAGCAGCCCCGCTCACCCTCGGACAGCCTATAATGGCTACACCTTC. This codes for CASSPAHPRTAYNGYTF.

The genes are TRBV28 and TRBJ2-3, with 7 bases aligning to TRBD2. V lost 1 base and J lost 1; bases outside the gene matches: 11. Germline loops: CDR1 MDHEN, CDR2 SYDVKM. This CDR3 region has 18 residues. This CDR3 is CASSLFFERGNRTDTQYF. CDR3 DNA sequence: TGTGCCAGCAGTTTATTCTTCGAGCGGGGCAACCGCACAGATACGCAGTATTTT.

The chain has TRBV4-3 and TRBJ1-6; tentatively, D is TRBD1 (5 bases). V lost 4 bases and J 1 base, leaving 11 bases between the germline ends. The CDR3 has 16 residues. CDR1 is LGHNA, CDR2 YSLEER, per germline. CDR3 loop: CASSPQKGSYNSPLHF. Here the CDR3 DNA reads TGCGCCAGCAGCCCACAAAAGGGGTCCTATAATTCACCCCTCCACTTT.

This chain connects TRBV14 to TRBJ1-3; D remains unclear. V gave up 0 bases and J gave up 4 bases, with 13 bases separating them. CDR3 length equals 16 residues. Germline assignment: CDR1 SGHDN and CDR2 FVKESK. CDR3 protein: CASSQDRLGLGNTIYF. The CDR3 DNA follows: TGTGCCAGCAGCCAAGACAGACTAGGACTGGGAAACACCATATATTTT.

V and J are TRBV6-5 and TRBJ1-5; D uncertain. Germline V gene sequence: CDR1 MNHEY, CDR2 SVGAGI. The V gene lost 7 bases and the J gene lost 9 bases, with 19 bases spanning the gap. The CDR3 consists of 14 residues. CDR3 in DNA: TGTGCCAGCACCCGAAGCGCTGGGGAGAGGCCCCAGCATTTT. It encodes CASTRSAGERPQHF.

The chain couples TRBV6-5 to TRBJ2-3, with D unresolved. Germline V gives CDR1 MNHEY, CDR2 SVGAGI. There are 15 residues in the CDR3. V was trimmed by 10 bases and J by 6 bases, leaving 23 bases between them. CDR3 residues: CATASGGVEVDTQYF. The DNA for the CDR3 is TGTGCCACCGCGAGTGGTGGCGTTGAGGTCGATACGCAGTATTTT.

The chain carries TRBV7-3 and TRBJ1-1, with D possibly being TRBD1 (5 bases). The CDR3 has 14 residues. Looked up from germline, CDR1 is SGHTA and CDR2 is FQGTGA. With 2 bases removed from V and 4 bases from J, the gap between germline ends came to 11 bases. The CDR3 DNA reads as TGTGCCAGCAGCTTACAGGGTGGCCCCACTGAAGCTTTCTTT. Its translation: CASSLQGGPTEAFF.

V gene TRBV7-9 combines with J gene TRBJ1-5; D unresolved. V was trimmed by 4 bases and J by 5 bases, leaving 6 bases between them. This CDR3 contains 12 residues. CDR1 and CDR2 from the germline V gene are SEHNR and FQNEAQ (reference sequence). The CDR3, as DNA: TGTGCCAGCAGCTCTCTTGATCAGCCCCAGCATTTT. Protein product: CASSSLDQPQHF. Using reference TRBV7-9 and TRBJ1-5 for the parts outside the CDR3, the full variable domain is DTGVSQNPRHKITKRGQNVTFRCDPISEHNRLYWYRQTLGQGPEFLTYFQNEAQLEKSRLLSDRFSAERPKGSFSTLEIQRTEQGDSAMYLCASSSLDQPQHFGDGTRLSIL.

V gene TRBV7-3 combines with J gene TRBJ2-5; 8 positions match TRBD2. The CDR3 runs to 15 residues. V was clipped by 0 bases and J by 4 bases; unmatched bases: 4. Germline assignment: CDR1 SGHTA and CDR2 FQGTGA. CDR3 coding DNA: TGTGCCAGCAGCTTAACTAGCGGGGCGGGAGAGACCCAGTACTTC. This gives the protein CASSLTSGAGETQYF.

In this sample, this clone turned up once. CDR3 nucleotide sequence: TGTGCCAGCAGCCTAGACAGTTATAATGAAAAACTGTTTTTT. Residues: CASSLDSYNEKLFF. The chain joins TRBV9 to TRBJ1-4; TRBD1 is a possible D gene (5 bases). This CDR3 spans 14 amino acids. V lost 4 bases to trimming and J lost 4 bases, with 11 bases between them. CDR1 and CDR2 from the germline V gene are SGDLS and YYNGEE.

The chain joins TRBV14 to TRBJ1-3; no definite D call. Germline-derived CDR1 and CDR2 are SGHDN and FVKESK. The V end lost 3 bases, the J end lost 0 bases, and 12 bases lay between the germline ends. This CDR3 spans 16 amino acids. Written as DNA, the CDR3 is TGTGCCAGCAGCCACTGGAGTGAATCCTCTGGAAACACCATATATTTT. It encodes CASSHWSESSGNTIYF.

The CDR3 sequence: CASSEAGGLNEQFF. As DNA, the CDR3 is TGTGCCAGCAGCGAAGCGGGGGGCCTCAATGAGCAGTTCTTC. The chain recombines TRBV3-1 (or the pseudogene TRBV3-2) with TRBJ2-1, with 9 bases aligning to TRBD2. The CDR3 spans 14 residues. V lost 5 bases and J lost 6; bases outside the gene matches: 5. Germline-derived CDR1 and CDR2 are LGHDT and YNNKEL (reference sequence).

The rearrangement links TRBV2 to TRBJ2-7; 7 nucleotides match TRBD1. The V gene's germline CDR1 is SNHLY and CDR2 FYNNEI. The CDR3 is 16 amino acids. The J segment lost 3 bases and the V segment lost 1 base, leaving 9 bases of the junction unmatched. Here the CDR3 reads CASSEEGVRTGYEQYF. The DNA for the CDR3 is TGTGCCAGCAGTGAAGAGGGGGTCCGGACAGGCTACGAGCAGTACTTC.

The genes are TRBV6-5 and TRBJ2-2; the match to TRBD2 covers 10 bases. With V trimmed by 5 bases and J by 1 base, 1 base remained unmatched. This CDR3 is 15 amino acids long. Germline CDR1 and CDR2: MNHEY and SVGAGI. The CDR3 here is CASSTSGENTGELFF. In nucleotides, the CDR3 is TGTGCCAGCAGTACTAGCGGGGAGAACACCGGGGAGCTGTTTTTT.

The rearrangement uses TRBV19 and TRBJ1-2; TRBD1 might be the D (6 bases). V was clipped by 6 bases and J by 4 bases, with 24 bases between them. This CDR3 is 17 amino acids long. From germline, CDR1 is LNHDA and CDR2 SQIVND (reference sequence). The CDR3 DNA follows: TGTGCCAGTAGGGGCTTTAGACAGGAGACATCGGGCTATGGCTACACCTTC. It codes for CASRGFRQETSGYGYTF.

The chain carries TRBV7-2 and TRBJ1-1; weak D call: TRBD1 (5 bases). Germline loops: CDR1 SGHTA, CDR2 FQGNSA. CDR3 length: 14 residues. Trimming removed 5 bases from V and 0 bases from J, with 10 bases in between. The chain's CDR3 is CASSQGRLNTEAFF. CDR3 in DNA: TGTGCCAGCAGCCAGGGACGGTTGAACACTGAAGCTTTCTTT.